One sample yielded the 17 T cell receptor beta chains listed below, sequenced in a study of patients and donors after allogeneic stem cell transplantation. MiXCR was run by TCRdb on the RT-PCR reads, yielding one entry per CDR3 protein. In the table there are 90,000 to 120,000 distinct CDR3 sequences, 35% of which are singletons. Sequences were obtained from blood, either unsorted or a sorted T cell fraction (not recorded which). These receptor sequences come from a human donor who was either an allogeneic HSCT recipient or a stem cell or donor lymphocyte infusion donor (not recorded which). It is not recorded whose cells these are; they may come from a transplant donor.

The rearrangement joins TRBV20-1 to TRBJ2-7; the match to TRBD2 covers 7 bases. Losses at the gene ends were 7 bases for V and 0 bases for J; bases not matched to a gene: 6. CDR1 and CDR2 from the germline V gene are DFQATT and SNEGSKA (reference sequence). The CDR3 is made up of 13 amino acids. This CDR3 is CSVRDYPSYEQYF. In nucleotides, the CDR3 is TGCAGTGTCCGGGACTATCCCTCCTACGAGCAGTACTTC.

The table lists this clonotype with a few counts. This rearrangement joins TRBV29-1 to TRBJ2-1; perhaps TRBD2 as D (5 bases). From germline, CDR1 is SQVTM and CDR2 ANQGSEA. CDR3 size: 13 residues. The V gene lost 3 bases and the J gene lost 7 bases, with 13 bases spanning the gap. The CDR3 spells CSVERGSNNEQFF. The DNA of the CDR3 is TGCAGCGTTGAGAGAGGGAGTAATAATGAGCAGTTCTTC.

V is TRBV7-9 and J is TRBJ2-7, with no clear D. V was clipped by 5 bases and J by 2 bases, with 13 bases between them. CDR1 is SEHNR, CDR2 FQNEAQ, per germline (reference sequence). The CDR3 covers 14 residues. In nucleotides, the CDR3 is TGTGCCAGCAGCCCCCGACTGTTACCCTACGAGCAGTACTTC. Translated: CASSPRLLPYEQYF. The full variable domain, in which reference TRBV7-9 and TRBJ2-7 provide the parts outside the CDR3, is DTGVSQNPRHKITKRGQNVTFRCDPISEHNRLYWYRQTLGQGPEFLTYFQNEAQLEKSRLLSDRFSAERPKGSFSTLEIQRTEQGDSAMYLCASSPRLLPYEQYFGPGTRLTVT.

The chain combines TRBV15 with TRBJ2-7, with D hard to call. Germline values: CDR1 LNHNV, CDR2 YYDKDF (reference sequence). The length of the CDR3 is 15 residues. V lost 5 bases, J lost 2 bases, and 16 bases lay in between. CDR3 residues: CATSVYRNTPYEQYF. The CDR3 DNA sequence: TGTGCCACCAGCGTCTATCGGAATACTCCCTACGAGCAGTACTTC.

This clonotype appeared many times. The V and J genes are TRBV27 and TRBJ2-7; TRBD2 aligns across 7 bases. J was trimmed by 6 bases and V by 2 bases; bases with no gene match: 7. Germline V gives CDR1 MNHEY, CDR2 SMNVEV (reference sequence). The CDR3 consists of 14 residues. For the CDR3, the DNA is TGTGCCAGCAGTTTAAGCGGGAACACGGGCGAGCAGTACTTC. Encoded protein: CASSLSGNTGEQYF.

V gene TRBV27 combines with J gene TRBJ1-1; the match to TRBD1 covers 7 bases. CDR1 and CDR2 (germline): MNHEY, SMNVEV (reference sequence). Trimming cost V 4 bases and J 3 bases; bases outside gene matches: 5. The CDR3 loop spans 14 amino acids. The CDR3: CASSSRGRDTEAFF. In DNA form, the CDR3 reads TGTGCCAGCAGTTCAAGGGGGCGGGACACTGAAGCTTTCTTT.

The chain couples TRBV12-3 or TRBV12-4 to TRBJ2-2, with 7 positions matching TRBD1. The CDR3 totals 14 residues. V was clipped by 3 bases and J by 6 bases; unmatched bases: 4. CDR3 coding DNA: TGTGCCAGCAGTTTCCCGCAGGGGGCCGGGGAGCTGTTTTTT. As protein: CASSFPQGAGELFF.

This clonotype was detected only a few times. The chain couples TRBV12-3 or TRBV12-4 to TRBJ1-5; no clear D gene. Trimming took off 3 bases at V and 4 bases at J, with 7 bases between the two ends. This CDR3 has 13 residues. The CDR3 loop reads CASSLVQNQPQHF. CDR3 DNA sequence: TGTGCCAGCAGTTTGGTACAGAATCAGCCCCAGCATTTT.

The chain has TRBV20-1 and TRBJ2-1; D gene unclear. Germline assignment: CDR1 DFQATT and CDR2 SNEGSKA (reference sequence). The V gene lost 1 base and the J gene lost 7 bases, with 11 bases spanning the gap. The CDR3 runs 13 residues. The CDR3 region has the DNA TGCAGTGCTAGAGGGTCCGTAGGGAATGAGCAGTTCTTC. As protein: CSARGSVGNEQFF.

This clonotype has only a few counts. The chain is built from TRBV20-1 and TRBJ1-1; D is perhaps TRBD1 (6 bases). V was shortened by 6 bases and J by 1 base, with 15 bases between the two germline ends. Germline values: CDR1 DFQATT, CDR2 SNEGSKA (reference sequence). This CDR3 comprises 14 residues. CDR3 coding DNA: TGCAGTGCCAAATACGACAGGCGGAACACTGAAGCTTTCTTT. This encodes CSAKYDRRNTEAFF.

The rearrangement joins TRBV20-1 to TRBJ2-1; a possible D gene is TRBD1 (5 bases). Germline V gives CDR1 DFQATT, CDR2 SNEGSKA (reference sequence). This CDR3 spans 12 amino acids. CDR3 in DNA: TGCAGAGGGGTAGCTTTCAACGATGAGCAGTTCTTC. It specifies CRGVAFNDEQFF.

The gene calls are TRBV15 and TRBJ1-5; D gene uncertain. The CDR3 is 18 amino acids. In germline, CDR1 is LNHNV, CDR2 YYDKDF (reference sequence). V was clipped by 5 bases and J by 1 base, with 21 bases between them. In DNA, the CDR3 is TGTGCCACCAGCGGAAAATATGGCTGGGGTGAGAGCAATCAGCCCCAGCATTTT. Translated, it gives CATSGKYGWGESNQPQHF. The full variable domain, rest sourced from reference TRBV15 and TRBJ1-5, is DAMVIQNPRYQVTQFGKPVTLSCSQTLNHNVMYWYQQKSSQAPKLLFHYYDKDFNNEADTPDNFQSRRPNTSFCFLDIRSPGLGDTAMYLCATSGKYGWGESNQPQHFGDGTRLSIL.

The CDR3 protein is CSAYTGPIYEQYF. DNA of the CDR3: TGCAGTGCTTACACAGGGCCAATCTACGAGCAGTACTTC. The chain has TRBV20-1 and TRBJ2-7, with TRBD1 as a possible D gene (6 bases). Between the trimmed V and J ends, which lost 5 bases and 3 bases, there was a span of 14 bases. The CDR3 runs 13 residues. The germline V gene has CDR1 DFQATT and CDR2 SNEGSKA (reference sequence).

The chain has TRBV5-5 and TRBJ1-5; TRBD1 aligns across 9 bases. The CDR3 contains 15 residues. The germline V gene encodes CDR1 SGHKS and CDR2 YYEKEE (reference sequence). J was trimmed by 9 bases and V by 2 bases; bases with no gene match: 9. The CDR3 protein is CASSFGDRVGLPQHF. CDR3 nucleotide sequence: TGTGCCAGCAGCTTTGGGGACAGGGTTGGCCTGCCCCAGCATTTT.

J is TRBJ2-3 and V is TRBV4-2; unclear D gene. The CDR3 is made up of 15 amino acids. Per the germline V gene, CDR1 is LGHNA and CDR2 is YNFKEQ. V was pared by 3 bases and J by 0 bases, with 10 bases between. CDR3 DNA sequence: TGTGCCAGCAGCCACGACGGAGTAAGCACAGATACGCAGTATTTT. Translated: CASSHDGVSTDTQYF.

The V and J genes are TRBV7-2 and TRBJ1-2; D not certain. This CDR3 is 11 amino acids long. V was trimmed by 4 bases and J by 1 base, leaving 1 base between them. Looked up from germline, CDR1 is SGHTA and CDR2 is FQGNSA. CDR3 amino acids: CASSYNYGYTF. Here the CDR3 DNA reads TGTGCCAGCAGCTATAACTATGGCTACACCTTC.

The gene calls are TRBV3-1 and TRBJ1-5; perhaps TRBD1 as D (6 bases). CDR3 length: 15 residues. Germline V gene sequence: CDR1 LGHDT, CDR2 YNNKEL (reference sequence). Trimming removed 3 bases at V and 3 bases at J, with 12 bases between. CDR3 nucleotide sequence: TGTGCCAGCAGCCAGGCCGGACAGACCAATCAGCCCCAGCATTTT. Translated, it gives CASSQAGQTNQPQHF.